The 19 T cell receptor beta chains below come from one sample, sequenced in a study of read filtering for tumor transcriptome and immune sequencing. From about 0.4 ug of RNA, a library with molecular barcoded alpha/delta and beta/gamma adaptors was made. Each CDR3 protein gets one entry after TCRdb re-called the reads with MiXCR. The sample contains roughly 60,000 distinct CDR3 sequences, around a fifth of which appear only once. What was sequenced was a population of CD138-negative cells sorted from bone marrow. These receptors all come from a donor at least 40 years old with multiple myeloma.

As concerns this clonotype: This could be a read error, since a much larger clone is one nucleotide away. The chain carries TRBV7-2 and TRBJ2-7, with 7 bases lining up with TRBD2. The CDR3 totals 16 residues. Germline-derived CDR1 and CDR2 are SGHTA and FQGNSA. Trimming removed 4 bases from V and 7 bases from J; junction bases left unmatched: 16. CDR3 DNA: TGTGCCAGCAGCTCTCTGGGGCGGGGGACCCTCGGGGAGCAGTACTTC. This gives the protein CASSSLGRGTLGEQYF.

The table lists this clonotype with many counts. The chain carries TRBV28 and TRBJ2-7; 8 bases map to TRBD2. V was clipped by 6 bases and J by 2 bases; unmatched bases: 18. This CDR3 spans 18 amino acids. Germline values: CDR1 MDHEN, CDR2 SYDVKM. CDR3 sequence: CASSPSGLGAGATYEQYF. Here the CDR3 DNA reads TGTGCCAGCAGCCCCTCAGGATTGGGAGCGGGAGCGACCTACGAGCAGTACTTC. Full variable domain (missing parts from reference TRBV28 and TRBJ2-7): DVKVTQSSRYLVKRTGEKVFLECVQDMDHENMFWYRQDPGLGLRLIYFSYDVKMKEKGDIPEGYSVSREKKERFSLILESASTNQTSMYLCASSPSGLGAGATYEQYFGPGTRLTVT.

This clonotype was picked up many times. This rearrangement joins TRBV4-1 to TRBJ1-1, with 7 bases matching TRBD1. The germline V gene encodes CDR1 MGHRA and CDR2 YSYEKL. The length of the CDR3 is 15 residues. Losses at the gene ends were 3 bases for V and 1 base for J; bases not matched to a gene: 5. For the CDR3, the DNA is TGCGCCAGCAGCCAGGAGGGACAGAGGAACACTGAAGCTTTCTTT. Its translation: CASSQEGQRNTEAFF.

A word on this clonotype: A much larger clone sits a single nucleotide away, making a read error possible. The chain links TRBV6-6 to TRBJ1-6, with D hard to call. CDR1 is MNHNY, CDR2 SVGAGI, per germline (reference sequence). V dropped 6 bases and J dropped 0 bases, with 9 bases sitting between them. There are 15 residues in the CDR3. This CDR3 is CASRLQSSYNSPLHF. The CDR3 coding sequence is TGTGCCAGCAGACTGCAGAGCTCCTATAATTCACCCCTCCACTTT.

The V call is TRBV4-1, the J call TRBJ2-5, with TRBD1 matching over 10 bases. The CDR3 is 15 residues long. CDR1 MGHRA and CDR2 YSYEKL come from the germline V gene. V trimming: 8 bases; J trimming: 4 bases; junction bases outside the gene matches: 10. CDR3 bases: TGCGCCAGCGGCCCACAGGACAGGGGGATAGAGACCCAGTACTTC. It translates to CASGPQDRGIETQYF.

This clonotype has at least ten counts. V is TRBV5-1 and J is TRBJ2-1; TRBD2 aligns across 13 bases. V lost 2 bases, J lost 8 bases, and 10 bases stayed unmatched. The CDR3 length is 17 residues. Germline V gene lookup returns CDR1 SGHRS and CDR2 YFSETQ. The CDR3 bases are TGCGCCAGCAGCTTAGCGACTAGCGGGAGGTACCTCGATGAGCAGTTCTTC. This codes for CASSLATSGRYLDEQFF.

This clonotype came up many times. The chain is built from TRBV11-2 and TRBJ1-1; TRBD1 matches at 7 bases. J lost 4 bases, V lost 1 base, and 6 bases had no gene match. The CDR3 is made up of 15 amino acids. The germline V gene has CDR1 SGHAT and CDR2 FQNNGV. The CDR3 nucleotides read TGTGCCAGCAGCTTAGCGGGACAGACGAGCACTGAAGCTTTCTTT. It is translated as CASSLAGQTSTEAFF. The variable domain in full, completed from reference TRBV11-2 and TRBJ1-1, reads EAGVAQSPRYKIIEKRQSVAFWCNPISGHATLYWYQQILGQGPKLLIQFQNNGVVDDSQLPKDRFSAERLKGVDSTLKIQPAKLEDSAVYLCASSLAGQTSTEAFFGQGTRLTVV.

This clonotype appeared many times. The V and J genes are TRBV10-2 and TRBJ2-5; 10 bases are a match to TRBD2. Germline-derived CDR1 and CDR2 are WSHSY and SAAADI. The CDR3 spans 15 residues. The junction had 11 bases not matched to a gene; V was cut back by 8 bases and J by 5 bases. Written as DNA, the CDR3 is TGCGCCAGCCGCAGCCTAGCGGGGGAACGGGAGACCCAGTACTTC. Amino acid sequence: CASRSLAGERETQYF.

In this sample, this clonotype turned up a few times. The rearrangement uses TRBV30 and TRBJ2-3; 7 nucleotides align to TRBD2. The ends lost 0 bases at V and 0 bases at J; junction bases unmatched: 3. Germline V gene lookup returns CDR1 GTSNPN and CDR2 SVGIG (reference sequence). The CDR3 covers 15 residues. The CDR3 DNA sequence: TGTGCCTGGAGTGTACAAGCGGGGAGCACAGATACGCAGTATTTT. It specifies CAWSVQAGSTDTQYF.

This chain joins TRBV12-3 or TRBV12-4 and TRBJ1-2; D gene unclear. The V and J ends lost 3 bases and 5 bases respectively, with 10 bases between them. This CDR3 comprises 13 residues. CDR3 protein: CASSLPRAYGYTF. In DNA form, the CDR3 reads TGTGCCAGCAGTTTGCCAAGGGCTTATGGCTACACCTTC.

In its sample, this clonotype was seen a few times. The rearrangement uses TRBV28 and TRBJ2-7; D call uncertain. The germline V gene has CDR1 MDHEN and CDR2 SYDVKM. The CDR3 consists of 14 residues. Trimming removed 6 bases at V and 4 bases at J, with 16 bases between. Here the CDR3 DNA reads TGTGCCAGCAGCCCTTTTAATGTGGGTTACGAGCAGTACTTC. The encoded protein is CASSPFNVGYEQYF.

This clonotype has ten or more counts. The V gene is TRBV7-9, the J gene TRBJ2-5; D uncertain. Germline V CDR1 and CDR2: SEHNR, FQNEAQ (reference sequence). Trimming left V 2 bases short and J 8 bases short, with 6 bases between. CDR3 length: 11 amino acids. The CDR3 region is CASSLQFTQYF. The CDR3 DNA is TGTGCCAGCAGCTTACAGTTCACCCAGTACTTC.

This clonotype occurred many times. V usage is TRBV7-9 and J usage is TRBJ2-3; the match to TRBD2 covers 10 bases. The CDR3 contains 15 residues. Germline CDR1 reads SEHNR; CDR2 reads FQNEAQ (reference sequence). With V trimmed by 4 bases and J by 6 bases, 7 bases remained unmatched. The CDR3, as DNA: TGTGCCAGCAGCTCCTCCGGGACTAGCGTGGATACGCAGTATTTT. Amino acid sequence: CASSSSGTSVDTQYF.

This chain connects TRBV5-1 to TRBJ1-1, with D possibly being TRBD1 (5 bases). This CDR3 region has 14 residues. Trimming took 7 bases from V and 1 from J, leaving 14 bases between them. CDR1 and CDR2 from the germline V gene are SGHRS and YFSETQ. The CDR3 DNA sequence: TGCGCCAGCTGCACCGGGACGGGGAACACTGAAGCTTTCTTT. This sequence encodes CASCTGTGNTEAFF.

This clonotype was seen many times. This CDR3 reads CASSLVSGRGGAKNIQYF. The CDR3, as DNA: TGTGCCAGCAGTTTGGTGAGCGGGAGGGGAGGTGCCAAAAACATTCAGTACTTC. The V call is TRBV28, the J call TRBJ2-4; the match to TRBD2 covers 10 bases. Germline lookup yields CDR1 MDHEN and CDR2 SYDVKM. After removal of 3 bases from V and 1 base from J, the junction contained 9 bases not matched to a gene. The CDR3 extends over 18 amino acids. Combining the CDR3 with reference TRBV28 and TRBJ2-4 gives the whole variable domain DVKVTQSSRYLVKRTGEKVFLECVQDMDHENMFWYRQDPGLGLRLIYFSYDVKMKEKGDIPEGYSVSREKKERFSLILESASTNQTSMYLCASSLVSGRGGAKNIQYFGAGTRLSVL.

At least ten counts were recorded for this clonotype. The chain has TRBV7-3 and TRBJ1-4; D unresolved. In germline, CDR1 is SGHTA, CDR2 FQGTGA. The ends were cut back, 1 base at V and 1 base at J, with 16 bases in the middle. The CDR3 contains 18 residues. The CDR3 sequence: CASSLNPPGGQTNEKLFF. The CDR3 bases are TGTGCCAGCAGCTTAAATCCCCCTGGCGGCCAAACTAATGAAAAACTGTTTTTT.

This clonotype is classed as medium-sized (0.01 to 0.1%). The chain has TRBV25-1 and TRBJ2-1, with 8 positions matching TRBD2. Germline V CDR1 and CDR2: MGHDK, SYGVNS. V lost 3 bases and J lost 3; bases outside the gene matches: 13. CDR3 length: 18 residues. For the CDR3, the DNA is TGTGCCAGCAGTGAGCCGGTTGGGACTAGAGATCGCTACAATGAGCAGTTCTTC. Translation: CASSEPVGTRDRYNEQFF.

The table lists this clonotype with many counts. The chain uses TRBV5-6 and TRBJ2-7, with a weak D call TRBD1 (5 bases). The CDR3 contains 15 residues. The V end lost 0 bases, the J end lost 4 bases, and 14 bases lay between the germline ends. Per germline, CDR1 SGHDT and CDR2 YYEEEE. CDR3 nucleotide sequence: TGTGCCAGCAGCTTGGCAGGGCCTTCAGCATACGAGCAGTACTTC. Encoded protein: CASSLAGPSAYEQYF. The whole variable domain, remainder taken from reference TRBV5-6 and TRBJ2-7, is DAGVTQSPTHLIKTRGQQVTLRCSPKSGHDTVSWYQQALGQGPQFIFQYYEEEERQRGNFPDRFSGHQFPNYSSELNVNALLLGDSALYLCASSLAGPSAYEQYFGPGTRLTVT.

The table lists this clonotype with many counts. The V gene is TRBV20-1, the J gene TRBJ1-5; D unresolved. V lost 0 bases to trimming and J lost 6 bases, with 9 bases between them. The CDR3 spans 13 residues. Germline V CDR1 and CDR2: DFQATT, SNEGSKA (reference sequence). CDR3 sequence reads: CSARESDGQPQHF. The CDR3 DNA follows: TGCAGTGCTAGAGAATCAGATGGTCAGCCCCAGCATTTT.